Reported below is one T cell receptor beta chain. Its target is not known. This sample stems from a study of siplizumab effects on memory and regulatory T cells. The study's findings and limits: Unstimulated subsets were the mapping target of only a minor fraction of alloreactive clones. Left unconfirmed was the suppressive function of proliferating Tregs from siplizumab cultures.

Each sample yielded about 96,000 assayed TCR templates. Profiled with immunoSEQ multiplex PCR; TCRdb holds only in-frame clones, not every one. The table has some 100,000 clones, just under 95% seen once. Trimming removed 3 bases from V and 4 bases from J, with 17 bases in between. The V gene's germline CDR1 is SGHRS and CDR2 YFSETQ. This CDR3 is built from 15 residues. This rearrangement joins TRBV5-1 to TRBJ2-7; D is perhaps TRBD2 (5 bases). Sequenced input: non-Treg CD4+ T cells sorted from blood. The TCR sequence derives from a human donor in good health. The CDR3 here is CASSYDERKLYEQYF. In nucleotides, the CDR3 is TGCGCCAGCAGCTACGATGAGCGGAAACTATACGAGCAGTACTTC.